A selection of T cell receptor beta chains follows, all from one sample in a study of cytomegalovirus exposure and HLA in healthy donors. TCRdb's copy holds only in-frame clones and misses some; the assay was immunoSEQ multiplex PCR. This sample's table has some 200,000 clones. Sequencing input: PBMCs. Receptor source: a man aged 25-45 years in good health and CMV-seronegative. Each CDR3 is given with its conserved first and last residue. A D gene is named only where the DNA matches it firmly.

>TRBV6-4|TRBJ2-7|15|TRBD2
CASRLRLAGEDEQYF
>TRBV9|TRBJ2-7|15|TRBD1
CASSVLGQGTGEQYF
>TRBV19|TRBJ1-2|12|-
CASSAKAEAYTF
>TRBV6-1|TRBJ2-7|15|-
CASSDRTGSSYEQYF
>TRBV7-2|TRBJ1-4|16|TRBD1
CASSQLRDRPNEKLFF
>TRBV29-1|TRBJ2-1|14|-
CSVAPTASYNEQFF
>TRBV2|TRBJ1-2|17|TRBD1
CASTKGTGGLEVPGYTF
>TRBV4-1|TRBJ2-1|17|TRBD2
CASSHRAGTRGHNEQFF
>TRBV4-2|TRBJ1-4|19|-
CASSHSVGGPLETNEKLFF
>TRBV6-5|TRBJ2-3|15|-
CASSIGGPGTDTQYF
>TRBV10-1|TRBJ2-7|14|-
CASSTDFPGGEQYF
>TRBV18|TRBJ2-5|15|TRBD2
CASSYRSGGQETQYF
>TRBV5-1|TRBJ1-2|13|-
CASSLAGQSSYTF
>TRBV28|TRBJ1-2|12|-
CASSVTAYGYTF
>TRBV6-5|TRBJ2-1|13|-
CASSYVGGNEQFF
>TRBV18|TRBJ2-3|15|-
CASSIPGLTTDTQYF
>TRBV7-8|TRBJ1-2|19|TRBD1
CASSWLTGTGGRGFYGYTF
>TRBV19|TRBJ2-5|13|TRBD1
CASSMDREETQYF
>TRBV2|TRBJ2-7|14|TRBD1
CAGRRRGTGVEQYF
>TRBV7-6|TRBJ2-7|16|TRBD1
CASSRNPGQGPYEQYF
>TRBV4-3|TRBJ1-1|14|-
CASRIRGGNTEAFF
>TRBV7-2|TRBJ1-1|14|-
CASSLAAANPEAFF
>TRBV5-4|TRBJ1-1|14|-
CASSPLGALTEAFF
>TRBV19|TRBJ2-7|15|TRBD1
CASSRPGTGSYEQYF
>TRBV28|TRBJ1-1|12|TRBD1
CASSLQTGGAFF
>TRBV10-3|TRBJ1-1|15|-
CAISEWQGGNTEAFF
>TRBV2|TRBJ1-1|14|-
CASSEAKLNTEAFF
>TRBV30|TRBJ1-6|14|-
CAWSGGLFNSPLHF
>TRBV5-4|TRBJ1-4|15|TRBD1
CASSIDRGDNEKLFF
>TRBV10-1|TRBJ2-2|13|-
CASSAGGAGELFF